Presented here are 23 T cell receptor beta chains from one specimen sequenced in a study of blood T cell repertoires in COVID-19. Assay: immunoSEQ multiplex PCR; the TCRdb copy retains only in-frame clones and omits some. In the table there are about 40,000 clones, 70% to 85% of which are singletons. Sequencing used peripheral blood. The receptor set was obtained from a woman in her sixties or seventies with acute or convalescent COVID-19.

The rearrangement links TRBV30 to TRBJ1-1; a possible D gene is TRBD1 (6 bases). CDR1 GTSNPN and CDR2 SVGIG come from the germline V gene (reference sequence). V lost 2 bases, J lost 2 bases, and 15 bases lay in between. The CDR3 is made up of 15 amino acids. CDR3 in amino acids: CAWSSGGGINTEAFF. The CDR3, as DNA: TGTGCCTGGAGTTCGGGAGGGGGAATTAACACTGAAGCTTTCTTT. Full variable domain (rest looked up from reference TRBV30 and TRBJ1-1): SQTIHQWPATLVQPVGSPLSLECTVEGTSNPNLYWYRQAAGRGLQLLFYSVGIGQISSEVPQNLSASRPQDRQFILSSKKLLLSDSGFYLCAWSSGGGINTEAFFGQGTRLTVV.

The chain combines TRBV6-5 with TRBJ1-6, with 7 bases identical to TRBD1. Per germline, CDR1 MNHEY and CDR2 SVGAGI. The J segment lost 7 bases and the V segment lost 5 bases, leaving 8 bases of the junction unmatched. The CDR3 length is 15 residues. The DNA for the CDR3 is TGTGCCAGCAGTCCCCGACAGGGCACCAATTCACCCCTCCACTTT. Translation gives CASSPRQGTNSPLHF.

This clone was observed a handful of times. The V call is TRBV5-4, the J call TRBJ2-7; a possible D gene is TRBD2 (6 bases). Germline V lookup: CDR1 SGHNT, CDR2 YYREEE (reference sequence). The CDR3 has 14 residues. Trimming stripped 4 bases from V and 0 bases from J, with 11 bases between. CDR3 DNA: TGTGCCAGCAGCGTATCTAGCGACTCCTACGAGCAGTACTTC. This sequence encodes CASSVSSDSYEQYF.

V and J are TRBV15 and TRBJ2-1; 8 bases agree with TRBD1. The germline CDR1 and CDR2 sequences are LNHNV and YYDKDF (reference sequence). V was clipped by 1 base and J by 7 bases; unmatched bases: 9. The CDR3 sequence is 16 residues long. The CDR3 nucleotides read TGTGCCACCAGCAGAGCCGACAGGGGCAAGCGGAATGAGCAGTTCTTC. It is translated as CATSRADRGKRNEQFF. The full variable domain, rest sourced from reference TRBV15 and TRBJ2-1, is DAMVIQNPRYQVTQFGKPVTLSCSQTLNHNVMYWYQQKSSQAPKLLFHYYDKDFNNEADTPDNFQSRRPNTSFCFLDIRSPGLGDTAMYLCATSRADRGKRNEQFFGPGTRLTVL.

The chain carries TRBV27 and TRBJ1-1; perhaps TRBD1 as D (5 bases). The CDR3 length is 15 residues. Germline-derived CDR1 and CDR2 are MNHEY and SMNVEV (reference sequence). Trimming cost V 2 bases and J 2 bases, with 12 bases left between them. CDR3 bases: TGTGCCAGCAGTTTAATCGGCTGGGGCAACACTGAAGCTTTCTTT. Residues: CASSLIGWGNTEAFF.

There are a few counts of this clone. J is TRBJ2-1 and V is TRBV5-4; 8 bases are a match to TRBD1. The ends lost 0 bases at V and 6 bases at J; junction bases unmatched: 5. CDR3 size: 15 residues. Germline values: CDR1 SGHNT, CDR2 YYREEE (reference sequence). The CDR3: CASSLAQGAGNEQFF. The CDR3 coding sequence is TGTGCCAGCAGCTTGGCTCAGGGGGCAGGCAATGAGCAGTTCTTC.

This chain links TRBV10-1 with TRBJ2-1; weak D call: TRBD2 (6 bases). Germline V gives CDR1 WNHNN, CDR2 SYGVQD (reference sequence). V lost 3 bases and J lost 0, with 6 bases in between. This CDR3 comprises 14 residues. CDR3 bases: TGCGCCAGCAGTGACGGGAGCTCCTACAATGAGCAGTTCTTC. Its translation is CASSDGSSYNEQFF.

The chain has TRBV10-3 and TRBJ1-1; D is ambiguous. CDR1 is ENHRY, CDR2 SYGVKD, per germline. Trimming took off 2 bases at V and 4 bases at J, with 17 bases between the two ends. There are 16 residues in the CDR3. CDR3 in DNA: TGTGCCATCAGTGAGGGAACAGTGGGCAAGACCACTGAAGCTTTCTTT. Translating gives CAISEGTVGKTTEAFF.

V gene TRBV7-9 combines with J gene TRBJ1-6; maybe TRBD1 (6 bases). This CDR3 comprises 16 residues. CDR1 and CDR2 (germline): SEHNR, FQNEAQ (reference sequence). The V gene lost 5 bases and the J gene lost 3 bases, with 14 bases spanning the gap. CDR3 bases: TGTGCCAGCAGCAGAGGACAGACCCTCTATAATTCACCCCTCCACTTT. This translates into CASSRGQTLYNSPLHF.

The chain recombines TRBV12-3 or TRBV12-4 with TRBJ2-1, with 7 bases lining up with TRBD1. CDR3 length equals 13 residues. The V gene end was trimmed by 10 bases and the J gene end by 3 bases; junction bases not matched to a gene: 6. The CDR3 protein is CAIRQGLYNEQFF. The CDR3 DNA reads as TGTGCCATCAGACAGGGTCTCTACAATGAGCAGTTCTTC.

This chain joins TRBV9 and TRBJ2-7, with 10 positions matching TRBD2. V shed 0 bases and J 2 bases; nucleotides not matched to a gene: 5. This CDR3 has 16 amino acids. CDR1 SGDLS and CDR2 YYNGEE come from the germline V gene. CDR3 in DNA: TGTGCCAGCAGCGTAGGTCGGCTAGCGGGGGCCTACGAGCAGTACTTC. Residues: CASSVGRLAGAYEQYF. The full variable domain, its missing parts supplied by reference TRBV9 and TRBJ2-7, is DSGVTQTPKHLITATGQRVTLRCSPRSGDLSVYWYQQSLDQGLQFLIQYYNGEERAKGNILERFSAQQFPDLHSELNLSSLELGDSALYFCASSVGRLAGAYEQYFGPGTRLTVT.

The V gene is TRBV6-5, the J gene TRBJ1-2; the match to TRBD1 covers 10 bases. CDR1 is MNHEY and CDR2 is SVGAGI in the germline V gene. The V segment lost 2 bases and the J segment 4 bases; nucleotides outside the gene matches: 7. CDR3 size: 16 residues. CDR3 nucleotide sequence: TGTGCCAGCAGTTACCTGACAGGGGGCAAGAGCTATGGCTACACCTTC. Its translation: CASSYLTGGKSYGYTF.

J is TRBJ1-2 and V is TRBV2, with 8 nucleotides matching TRBD1. There are 13 residues in the CDR3. Germline V lookup: CDR1 SNHLY, CDR2 FYNNEI. V gave up 3 bases and J gave up 8 bases; unmatched junction bases: 5. CDR3 nucleotide sequence: TGTGCCAGCAGTGAGCCAGGGGGCGGGGGCTACACCTTC. Its protein product is CASSEPGGGGYTF.

The chain links TRBV5-6 to TRBJ2-5; D is perhaps TRBD2 (5 bases). The V end was cut by 0 bases, the J end by 2 bases, with 14 bases between. The CDR3 contains 16 residues. Germline V gene sequence: CDR1 SGHDT, CDR2 YYEEEE. The DNA for the CDR3 is TGTGCCAGCAGCTTGGAAGGGCGGGCCACTCAAGAGACCCAGTACTTC. This encodes CASSLEGRATQETQYF.

This clone occurred a few times. The V and J genes are TRBV2 and TRBJ1-2; D gene ambiguous. Germline V gives CDR1 SNHLY, CDR2 FYNNEI. The CDR3 has 16 amino acids. Deletions cut 6 bases from V and 5 bases from J, with 22 bases between. The CDR3 DNA reads as TGTGCCAGCAGACAAAGCGTGGTTCGGCAGCTGTATGGCTACACCTTC. Its translation: CASRQSVVRQLYGYTF.

Concerning this clone: The sample has other DNA sequences that encode this CDR3 too. The rearrangement uses TRBV11-3 and TRBJ2-1; 9 nucleotides match TRBD2. The CDR3 totals 16 residues. Germline V gene lookup returns CDR1 SGHNT and CDR2 YENEEA. The V and J ends lost 5 bases and 3 bases, in that order; junction bases with no gene match: 8. Written as DNA, the CDR3 is TGTGCCAGCAGCCCACGTGGAGCGGGAGGCTACAATGAGCAGTTCTTC. It codes for CASSPRGAGGYNEQFF.

This chain joins TRBV30 and TRBJ2-3; TRBD2 agrees at 7 bases. The V gene's germline CDR1 is GTSNPN and CDR2 SVGIG (reference sequence). This CDR3 is built from 16 residues. The J segment lost 5 bases and the V segment lost 5 bases, leaving 16 bases of the junction unmatched. Here the CDR3 reads CAWRLGLAGAGDTQYF. In DNA form, the CDR3 reads TGTGCCTGGCGGTTGGGCTTGGCGGGAGCCGGAGATACGCAGTATTTT. The variable domain in full, with the rest retrieved from reference TRBV30 and TRBJ2-3, is SQTIHQWPATLVQPVGSPLSLECTVEGTSNPNLYWYRQAAGRGLQLLFYSVGIGQISSEVPQNLSASRPQDRQFILSSKKLLLSDSGFYLCAWRLGLAGAGDTQYFGPGTRLTVL.

This clone has a single count. The chain combines TRBV7-8 with TRBJ1-1, with no clear D. Per germline, CDR1 SGHVS and CDR2 FQNEAQ. This CDR3 region has 12 residues. The V gene lost 1 base and the J gene lost 10 bases, with 10 bases spanning the gap. The CDR3 nucleotides read TGTGCCAGCAGCTTAGTCGGGAGTGTAGCTTTCTTT. Encoded protein: CASSLVGSVAFF.

The chain recombines TRBV28 with TRBJ2-5; TRBD1 matches 10 bases. Trimming took 4 bases from V and 0 from J; bases not matched to a gene: 11. Germline values: CDR1 MDHEN, CDR2 SYDVKM. This CDR3 comprises 18 residues. The chain's CDR3 is CASSYGHRDRGDQETQYF. The CDR3 region has the DNA TGTGCCAGCAGTTATGGGCACCGGGACAGGGGAGACCAAGAGACCCAGTACTTC.

The J gene is TRBJ2-1, the V gene TRBV24-1; 9 positions match TRBD2. The V segment lost 3 bases and the J segment 8 bases; nucleotides outside the gene matches: 13. The CDR3 covers 17 residues. The germline CDR1 and CDR2 sequences are KGHDR and SFDVKD. The CDR3: CATSDPSGAGGMDEQFF. The DNA of the CDR3 is TGTGCCACCAGTGATCCTAGCGGGGCGGGAGGAATGGATGAGCAGTTCTTC.

The chain has TRBV5-4 and TRBJ2-6; 13 nucleotides align to TRBD2. Germline CDR1 and CDR2: SGHNT and YYREEE (reference sequence). The CDR3 runs 16 residues. Trimming removed 5 bases from V and 4 bases from J; junction bases left unmatched: 3. The CDR3 region is CASRLAGGLGANVLTF. Written as DNA, the CDR3 is TGTGCCAGCAGACTAGCGGGGGGGCTAGGGGCCAACGTCCTGACTTTC.

The chain employs TRBV27 and TRBJ2-3, with TRBD2 identical over 12 bases. V trimming: 6 bases; J trimming: 2 bases; junction bases outside the gene matches: 6. Germline V CDR1 and CDR2: MNHEY, SMNVEV (reference sequence). This CDR3 region has 16 residues. The CDR3 here is CASRHWTSGNTDTQYF. Here the CDR3 DNA reads TGTGCCAGCAGACATTGGACTAGCGGGAACACAGATACGCAGTATTTT.

DNA for the CDR3: TGTGCCACCCATCCATCAACAGGGGGCTCCTACGAGCAGTACTTC. Amino acid sequence: CATHPSTGGSYEQYF. The rearrangement uses TRBV25-1 and TRBJ2-7; 8 nucleotides align to TRBD1. Germline assignment: CDR1 MGHDK and CDR2 SYGVNS. The CDR3 totals 15 residues. V lost 10 bases, J lost 0 bases, and 11 bases stayed unmatched.